This is a list of T cell receptor beta chains from one sample in a study of T cells in narcolepsy. Some clones are missing from TCRdb's copy, which holds only in-frame ones; the method was immunoSEQ multiplex PCR. Here the sample spans 25,000 to 30,000 clones, approximately 89% being singletons. The sequenced sample was memory (CD45RA-) CD4+ T cells from blood. All receptors come from a human donor in good health. Both conserved end residues are trimmed from each CDR3. The D gene is left open where the match is weak. Where a row states a size, it is once, few, many or the class of an expanded clone; other rows omit it.

>TRBV30|-|-|TRBJ1-4
AWSVRTVTNEKLF
>TRBV5-1|-|TRBD1|TRBJ1-2
ASSLRQGGNYGYT
>TRBV7-2|-|TRBD1|TRBJ2-7
ASSAQGAKEVQY
>TRBV5-1|-|-|TRBJ1-3
ASRVGSGNTIY
>TRBV7-3|-|-|TRBJ2-5
ASSFDGGQETQY
>TRBV4-3|-|-|TRBJ2-1
ASSQGRGYEQF
>TRBV30|-|-|TRBJ1-6
AWSALGQLR
>TRBV13|few|TRBD1|TRBJ2-1
ASTLRPGQGIDEQF
>TRBV5-6|-|TRBD2|TRBJ2-7
ASSQPGLAYEQY
>TRBV10-3|-|-|TRBJ1-5
AISEGGLGQPQH
>TRBV2|-|TRBD1|TRBJ2-5
ASRDRGETQY
>TRBV9|-|TRBD1|TRBJ1-1
ASSVAGQGTNTEAF